This is a list of T cell receptor beta chains from one sample in a study of identical twins. TCRdb passed the 5' RACE reads through MiXCR, listing each CDR3 protein once. The sample has roughly 350,000 distinct CDR3 sequences, 9% to 15% seen once. The data were also submitted as part of a second study, on yellow fever vaccine responses in identical twins.

The sequenced sample was CD8+ T cells sorted from blood. The receptors shown here come from a woman aged 18-30 years in good health. Both conserved end residues are part of each CDR3. A D gene is named only where the DNA matches it firmly. The listing skips clone size in some rows; elsewhere it reads once, few, many or a size class.

few	TRBV2	TRBD2	TRBJ2-7	CTTSGKGYEQYF	TGTACCACTAGCGGGAAGGGCTACGAGCAGTACTTC
.	TRBV24-1	TRBD1	TRBJ2-2	CATSDAWTGDNTGELFF	TGTGCCACCAGTGATGCGTGGACAGGAGATAACACCGGGGAGCTGTTTTTT
few	TRBV5-5	.	TRBJ2-2	CASSLRAGTLNTGELFF	TGTGCCAGCAGCTTGAGGGCCGGGACACTGAACACCGGGGAGCTGTTTTTT
few	TRBV5-6	.	TRBJ2-7	CASSLDGQRWREQYF	TGTGCCAGCAGCTTGGACGGGCAGAGATGGCGTGAGCAGTACTTC
few	TRBV7-9	.	TRBJ2-1	CASSFLPQGDEQFF	TGTGCCAGCAGCTTCCTACCCCAGGGTGATGAGCAGTTCTTC
many	TRBV28	.	TRBJ1-2	CAINRSYGYTF	TGTGCCATCAACAGGTCTTATGGCTACACCTTC
few	TRBV24-1	TRBD2	TRBJ2-3	CATSDLGLASSTDTQYF	TGTGCCACCAGTGACCTAGGACTAGCCAGTTCGACAGATACGCAGTATTTT
.	TRBV7-9	.	TRBJ1-5	CASSRTGGPANQPQHF	TGTGCCAGCAGCCGAACCGGGGGGCCAGCAAATCAGCCCCAGCATTTT
few	TRBV27	TRBD2	TRBJ2-1	CASSREGPYNEQFF	TGTGCCAGCAGTCGGGAGGGCCCCTACAATGAGCAGTTCTTC
few	TRBV29-1	TRBD1	TRBJ2-2	CSVRPGQTNTGELFF	TGCAGCGTCCGCCCGGGACAGACGAACACCGGGGAGCTGTTTTTT
few	TRBV20-1	.	TRBJ2-3	CSATQSGTDTQYF	TGCAGTGCTACCCAAAGCGGCACAGATACGCAGTATTTT
.	TRBV11-1	.	TRBJ2-3	CASTPQADTQYF	TGTGCCAGCACCCCTCAAGCGGATACGCAGTATTTT
.	TRBV29-1	TRBD2	TRBJ2-2	CSMTSGEEFAGELFF	TGCAGCATGACTAGCGGGGAGGAATTTGCCGGGGAGCTGTTTTTT
.	TRBV20-1	.	TRBJ2-7	CSARVADHEQYF	TGCAGTGCTAGAGTTGCCGACCACGAGCAGTACTTC
few	TRBV24-1	.	TRBJ2-5	CATSGGPSAGRETQYF	TGTGCCACCAGTGGCGGCCCGAGCGCGGGGCGGGAGACCCAGTACTTC
few	TRBV20-1	TRBD2	TRBJ2-2	CSASFGGRDAGELFF	TGCAGTGCTAGTTTTGGCGGGAGGGACGCCGGGGAGCTGTTTTTT
few	TRBV12-3/TRBV12-4	TRBD2	TRBJ2-1	CASRGLVHNEQFF	TGTGCCAGCAGGGGACTAGTCCACAATGAGCAGTTCTTC
few	TRBV5-8	.	TRBJ1-2	CASSLSVGGQDGYTF	TGTGCCAGCAGCTTGAGTGTAGGAGGGCAAGATGGCTACACCTTC
.	TRBV12-3/TRBV12-4	.	TRBJ2-4	CASSFNGFLAKNIQYF	TGTGCCAGCAGTTTCAACGGATTCCTAGCCAAAAACATTCAGTACTTC
.	TRBV24-1	TRBD1	TRBJ2-1	CATSDPSTGQDDEQFF	TGTGCCACCAGTGATCCCTCGACAGGGCAAGACGATGAGCAGTTCTTC
many	TRBV27	TRBD1	TRBJ2-4	CASSFHPIRDRVRVEDIQYF	TGTGCCAGCAGTTTCCACCCGATCCGGGACAGGGTCAGAGTTGAAGACATTCAGTACTTC
.	TRBV28	TRBD1	TRBJ2-1	CASSFGTGFVYEQFF	TGTGCCAGCAGTTTCGGGACAGGTTTTGTCTATGAGCAGTTCTTC
few	TRBV9	.	TRBJ2-3	CASSVEADSTDTQYF	TGTGCCAGCAGCGTAGAGGCAGATAGCACAGATACGCAGTATTTT
.	TRBV15	TRBD2	TRBJ2-1	CATSMPHGGTSGRSNEQFF	TGTGCCACCAGCATGCCACACGGGGGGACTAGCGGGAGGAGCAATGAGCAGTTCTTC
.	TRBV12-3/TRBV12-4	TRBD2	TRBJ2-7	CASSPLGGSSYEQYF	TGTGCCAGCAGCCCCCTCGGGGGGAGCTCCTACGAGCAGTACTTC
many	TRBV7-7	.	TRBJ2-2	CASSPPTGELFF	TGTGCCAGCAGCCCACCCACCGGGGAGCTGTTTTTT
.	TRBV5-1	TRBD2	TRBJ2-1	CASSRTSGRSGRENNEQFF	TGCGCCAGCAGCAGGACTAGCGGGAGATCGGGTAGAGAAAACAATGAGCAGTTCTTC
.	TRBV5-1	.	TRBJ2-7	CASSLGLGQPTYEQYF	TGCGCCAGCAGCTTGGGGCTCGGACAGCCAACCTACGAGCAGTACTTC
many	TRBV12-3/TRBV12-4	.	TRBJ2-5	CASTGANGETQYF	TGTGCCAGCACGGGGGCGAACGGGGAGACCCAGTACTTC
.	TRBV12-3/TRBV12-4	.	TRBJ2-6	CASTPADANVLTF	TGTGCCAGCACACCGGCGGATGCCAACGTCCTGACTTTC
.	TRBV2	.	TRBJ2-5	CASRWTESQETQYF	TGTGCCAGCAGGTGGACGGAGTCCCAAGAGACCCAGTACTTC
few	TRBV14	TRBD1	TRBJ1-1	CASSQTGTGVSNTEAFF	TGTGCCAGCAGCCAAACCGGGACAGGAGTTTCGAACACTGAAGCTTTCTTT
few	TRBV19	TRBD1	TRBJ2-1	CASQNNRGDEQFF	TGTGCCAGCCAAAATAACAGGGGCGATGAGCAGTTCTTC
few	TRBV27	.	TRBJ1-6	CASSLSPDSSPLHF	TGTGCCAGCAGTTTATCCCCGGATAGTTCACCCCTCCACTTT
.	TRBV7-6	TRBD2	TRBJ2-1	CASSFSGGRLNEQFF	TGTGCCAGCAGTTTTAGCGGGGGGAGACTTAATGAGCAGTTCTTC
few	TRBV28	.	TRBJ1-1	CATSDVPGTEAFF	TGTGCCACCAGCGACGTACCCGGCACTGAAGCTTTCTTT
few	TRBV4-1	TRBD2	TRBJ2-3	CASSQEDSSGGVDTQYF	TGCGCCAGCAGCCAAGAAGACTCTAGCGGTGGGGTGGATACGCAGTATTTT
.	TRBV5-1	TRBD2	TRBJ2-1	CANPRVLSGLERGGEQFF	TGCGCCAACCCCAGGGTGTTATCGGGACTAGAGAGGGGCGGTGAGCAGTTCTTC
.	TRBV6-1	.	TRBJ2-3	CASSEGRRASTDTQYF	TGTGCCAGCAGTGAGGGAAGGCGGGCCAGCACAGATACGCAGTATTTT
many	TRBV12-3/TRBV12-4	.	TRBJ2-1	CASSPGVLPVFF	TGTGCCAGCAGCCCAGGGGTCCTCCCTGTGTTCTTC
.	TRBV20-1	.	TRBJ2-5	CSARDGGRAGEETQYF	TGCAGTGCTAGAGATGGGGGACGGGCGGGTGAAGAGACCCAGTACTTC
few	TRBV20-1	.	TRBJ2-7	CSASYGIHQTYEQYF	TGCAGTGCTAGTTACGGGATCCACCAAACCTACGAGCAGTACTTC
.	TRBV5-1	.	TRBJ2-3	CASPGTTYSSTDTQYF	TGCGCCTCCCCCGGGACAACGTACTCTAGCACAGATACGCAGTATTTT
few	TRBV4-2	TRBD2	TRBJ2-3	CASSRLAGDVDTQYF	TGTGCCAGCAGTAGACTAGCGGGGGACGTAGATACGCAGTATTTT
.	TRBV24-1	TRBD2	TRBJ2-1	CATSDLGGGLADNEQFF	TGTGCCACCAGTGATTTGGGTGGGGGACTAGCGGATAATGAGCAGTTCTTC
few	TRBV2	.	TRBJ2-1	CASSESLVQFF	TGTGCCAGCAGTGAATCTCTAGTACAGTTCTTC
.	TRBV2	.	TRBJ2-3	CAGRETGTDTQYF	TGTGCCGGCAGGGAAACAGGGACAGATACGCAGTATTTT
.	TRBV29-1	TRBD1	TRBJ2-1	CSVEPGDRLSPNEQFF	TGCAGCGTTGAACCAGGGGACAGGCTGTCCCCCAATGAGCAGTTCTTC
few	TRBV5-1	TRBD2	TRBJ2-7	CASSPASPSGAGGGYF	TGCGCCAGCAGCCCCGCCTCGCCTAGCGGGGCCGGAGGGGGATACTTC
few	TRBV28	TRBD2	TRBJ2-3	CASPRAGDPYF	TGTGCCAGCCCTAGAGCGGGAGATCCGTATTTT
once	TRBV2	.	TRBJ2-7	CASSEVGGALYEQYF	TGTGCCAGCAGTGAAGTAGGGGGGGCACTCTACGAGCAGTACTTC